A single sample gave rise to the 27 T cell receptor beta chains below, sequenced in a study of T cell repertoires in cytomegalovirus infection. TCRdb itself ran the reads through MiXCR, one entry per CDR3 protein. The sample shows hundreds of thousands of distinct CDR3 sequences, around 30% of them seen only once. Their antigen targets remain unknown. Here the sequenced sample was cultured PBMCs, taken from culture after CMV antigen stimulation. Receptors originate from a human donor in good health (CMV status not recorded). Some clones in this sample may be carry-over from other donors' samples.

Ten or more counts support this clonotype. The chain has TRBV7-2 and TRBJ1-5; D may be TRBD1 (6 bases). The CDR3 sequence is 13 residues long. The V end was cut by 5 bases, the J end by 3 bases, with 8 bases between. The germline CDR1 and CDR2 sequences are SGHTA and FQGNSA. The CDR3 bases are TGTGCCAGCAGCGGACAGATCAATCAGCCCCAGCATTTT. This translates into CASSGQINQPQHF.

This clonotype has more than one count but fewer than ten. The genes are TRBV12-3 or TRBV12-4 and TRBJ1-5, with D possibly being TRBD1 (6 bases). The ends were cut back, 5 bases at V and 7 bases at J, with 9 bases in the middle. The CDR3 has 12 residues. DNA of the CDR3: TGTGCCAGCAGTGGGGGGGGCCAGCCCCAGCATTTT. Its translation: CASSGGGQPQHF.

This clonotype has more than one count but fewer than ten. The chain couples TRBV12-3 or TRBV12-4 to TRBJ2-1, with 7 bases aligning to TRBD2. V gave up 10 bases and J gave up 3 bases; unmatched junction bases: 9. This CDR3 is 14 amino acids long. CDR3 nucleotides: TGTGCCACCCTAAGTGGGAGGGACTACAATGAGCAGTTCTTC. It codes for CATLSGRDYNEQFF.

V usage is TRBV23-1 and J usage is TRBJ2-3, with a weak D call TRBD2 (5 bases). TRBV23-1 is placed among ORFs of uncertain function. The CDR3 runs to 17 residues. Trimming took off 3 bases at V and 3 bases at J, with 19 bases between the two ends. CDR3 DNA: TGCGCCAGCAGTCACTTGTTCCGGGGAGAGGGTACAGATACGCAGTATTTT. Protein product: CASSHLFRGEGTDTQYF.

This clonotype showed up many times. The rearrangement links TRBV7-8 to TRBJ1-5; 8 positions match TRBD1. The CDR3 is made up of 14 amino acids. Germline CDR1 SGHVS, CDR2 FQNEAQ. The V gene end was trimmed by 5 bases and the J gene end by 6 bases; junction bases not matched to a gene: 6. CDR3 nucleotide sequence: TGTGCCAGCAGCCCCGGGACAGGTAGTCAGCCCCAGCATTTT. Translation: CASSPGTGSQPQHF.

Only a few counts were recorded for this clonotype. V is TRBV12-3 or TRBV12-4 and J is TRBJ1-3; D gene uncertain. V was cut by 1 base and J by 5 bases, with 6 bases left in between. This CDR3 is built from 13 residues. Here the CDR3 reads CASSLERRNTIYF. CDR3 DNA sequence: TGTGCCAGCAGTTTAGAACGGAGAAACACCATATATTTT.

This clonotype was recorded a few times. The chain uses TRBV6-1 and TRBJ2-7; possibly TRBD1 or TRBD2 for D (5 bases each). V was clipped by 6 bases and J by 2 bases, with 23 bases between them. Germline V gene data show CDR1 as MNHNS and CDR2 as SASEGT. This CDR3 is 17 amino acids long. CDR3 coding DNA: TGTGCCAGCAGCCTTAAGGGGCGGGCCCCGAGGGCCTACGAGCAGTACTTC. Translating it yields CASSLKGRAPRAYEQYF.

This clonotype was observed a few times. The CDR3 nucleotides are TGCGCCAGCAGTCCCCTAGCCGGGACTACCATGAGCGAGCAGTACTTC. This sequence encodes CASSPLAGTTMSEQYF. The chain carries TRBV5-1 and TRBJ2-7, with 7 bases identical to TRBD2. Germline trimming cut 5 bases from V and 6 bases from J; bases unmatched to any gene: 17. Looked up from germline, CDR1 is SGHRS and CDR2 is YFSETQ. This CDR3 spans 16 amino acids.

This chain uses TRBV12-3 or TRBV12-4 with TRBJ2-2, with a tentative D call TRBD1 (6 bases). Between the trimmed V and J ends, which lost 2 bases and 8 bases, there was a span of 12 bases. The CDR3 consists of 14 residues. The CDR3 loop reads CASSLIRGLGELFF. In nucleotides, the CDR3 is TGTGCCAGCAGTTTAATCAGGGGCCTTGGGGAGCTGTTTTTT.

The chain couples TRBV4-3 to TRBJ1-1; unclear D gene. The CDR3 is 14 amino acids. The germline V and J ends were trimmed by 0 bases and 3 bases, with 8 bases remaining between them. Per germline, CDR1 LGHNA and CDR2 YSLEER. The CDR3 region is CASSQEGADTEAFF. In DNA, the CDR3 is TGCGCCAGCAGCCAAGAGGGCGCTGACACTGAAGCTTTCTTT.

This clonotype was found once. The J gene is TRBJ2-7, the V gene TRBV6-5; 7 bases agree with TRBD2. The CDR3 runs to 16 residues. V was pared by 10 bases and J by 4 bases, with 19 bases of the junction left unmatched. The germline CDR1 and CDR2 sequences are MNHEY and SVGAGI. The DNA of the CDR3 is TGTGCCACCCTCCCCGGGGGTAGCGGGCTTCATTACGAGCAGTACTTC. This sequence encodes CATLPGGSGLHYEQYF.

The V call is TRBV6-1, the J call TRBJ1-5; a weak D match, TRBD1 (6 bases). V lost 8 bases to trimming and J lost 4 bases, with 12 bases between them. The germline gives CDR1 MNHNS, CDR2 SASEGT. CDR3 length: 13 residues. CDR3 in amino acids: CASGKGVNQPQHF. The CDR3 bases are TGTGCCAGCGGCAAGGGGGTTAATCAGCCCCAGCATTTT.

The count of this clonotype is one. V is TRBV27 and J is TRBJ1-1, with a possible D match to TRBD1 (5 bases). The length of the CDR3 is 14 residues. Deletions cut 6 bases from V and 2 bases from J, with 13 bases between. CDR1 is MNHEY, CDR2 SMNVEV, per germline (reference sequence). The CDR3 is CASRASGGNTEAFF. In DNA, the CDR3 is TGTGCCAGCAGAGCGTCGGGGGGAAACACTGAAGCTTTCTTT.

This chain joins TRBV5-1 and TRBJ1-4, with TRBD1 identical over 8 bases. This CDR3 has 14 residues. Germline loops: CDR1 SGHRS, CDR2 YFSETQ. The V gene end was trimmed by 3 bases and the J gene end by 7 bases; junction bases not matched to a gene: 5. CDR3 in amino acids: CASSSSGQGEKLFF. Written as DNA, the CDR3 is TGCGCCAGCAGCTCGTCTGGACAGGGTGAAAAACTGTTTTTT. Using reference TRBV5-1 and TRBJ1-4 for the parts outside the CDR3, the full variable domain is KAGVTQTPRYLIKTRGQQVTLSCSPISGHRSVSWYQQTPGQGLQFLFEYFSETQRNKGNFPGRFSGRQFSNSRSEMNVSTLELGDSALYLCASSSSGQGEKLFFGSGTQLSVL.

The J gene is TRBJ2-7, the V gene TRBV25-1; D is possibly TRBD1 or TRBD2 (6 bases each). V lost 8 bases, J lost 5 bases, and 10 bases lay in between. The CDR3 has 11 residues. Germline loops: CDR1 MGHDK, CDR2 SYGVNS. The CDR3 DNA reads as TGTGCCAGCTCGGGGGCCCACGAGCAGTACTTC. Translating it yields CASSGAHEQYF.

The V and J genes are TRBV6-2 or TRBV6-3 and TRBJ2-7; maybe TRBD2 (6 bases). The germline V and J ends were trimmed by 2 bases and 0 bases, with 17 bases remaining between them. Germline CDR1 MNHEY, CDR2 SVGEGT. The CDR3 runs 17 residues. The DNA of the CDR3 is TGTGCCAGCAGTTACGCCGCGCCCCACGGGGGCTCCTACGAGCAGTACTTC. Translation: CASSYAAPHGGSYEQYF.

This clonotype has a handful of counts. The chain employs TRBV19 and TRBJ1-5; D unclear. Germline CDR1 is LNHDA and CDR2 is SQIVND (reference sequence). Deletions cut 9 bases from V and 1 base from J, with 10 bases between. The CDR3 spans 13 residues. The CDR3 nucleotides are TGTGCCAGAAATACATGGAGCAATCAGCCCCAGCATTTT. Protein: CARNTWSNQPQHF.

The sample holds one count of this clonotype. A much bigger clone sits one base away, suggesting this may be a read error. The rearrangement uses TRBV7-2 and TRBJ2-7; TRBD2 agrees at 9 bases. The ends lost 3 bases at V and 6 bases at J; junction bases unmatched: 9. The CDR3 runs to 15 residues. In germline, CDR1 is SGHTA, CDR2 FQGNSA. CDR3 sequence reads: CASSFSRGGVCEQYF. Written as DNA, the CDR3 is TGTGCCAGCAGCTTTTCGCGGGGGGGCGTTTGCGAGCAGTACTTC.

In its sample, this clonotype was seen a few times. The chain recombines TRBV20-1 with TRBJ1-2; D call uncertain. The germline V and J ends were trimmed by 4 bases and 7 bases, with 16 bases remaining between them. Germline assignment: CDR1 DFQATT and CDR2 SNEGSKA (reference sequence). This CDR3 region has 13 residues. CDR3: CSANTVRTRGYTF. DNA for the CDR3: TGCAGTGCTAATACAGTAAGGACGCGTGGCTACACCTTC.

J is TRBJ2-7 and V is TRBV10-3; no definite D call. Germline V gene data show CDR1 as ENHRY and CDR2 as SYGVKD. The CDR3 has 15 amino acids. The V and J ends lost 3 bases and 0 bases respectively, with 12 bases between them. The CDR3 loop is CAISDPGQDSYEQYF. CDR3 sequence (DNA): TGTGCCATCAGTGACCCCGGGCAGGACTCCTACGAGCAGTACTTC.

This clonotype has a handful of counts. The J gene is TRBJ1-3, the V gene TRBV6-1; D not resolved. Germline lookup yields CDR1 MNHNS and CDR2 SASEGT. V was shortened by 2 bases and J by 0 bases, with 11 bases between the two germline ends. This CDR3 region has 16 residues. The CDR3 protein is CASSEKVGGSGNTIYF. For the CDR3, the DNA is TGTGCCAGCAGTGAAAAGGTGGGCGGCTCTGGAAACACCATATATTTT.

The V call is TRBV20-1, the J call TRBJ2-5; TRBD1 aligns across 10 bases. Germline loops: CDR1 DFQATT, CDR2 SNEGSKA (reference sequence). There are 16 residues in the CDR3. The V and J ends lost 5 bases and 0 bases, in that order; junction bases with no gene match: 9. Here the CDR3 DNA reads TGCAGTGCTCCAGGACAGGGGGACGTGGACCAAGAGACCCAGTACTTC. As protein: CSAPGQGDVDQETQYF.

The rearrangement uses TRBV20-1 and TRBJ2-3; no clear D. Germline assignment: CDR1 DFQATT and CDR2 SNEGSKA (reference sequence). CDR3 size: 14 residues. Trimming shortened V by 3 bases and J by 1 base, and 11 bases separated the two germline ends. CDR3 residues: CSASSSQGTDTQYF. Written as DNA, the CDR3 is TGCAGTGCTAGTAGCAGCCAAGGCACAGATACGCAGTATTTT.

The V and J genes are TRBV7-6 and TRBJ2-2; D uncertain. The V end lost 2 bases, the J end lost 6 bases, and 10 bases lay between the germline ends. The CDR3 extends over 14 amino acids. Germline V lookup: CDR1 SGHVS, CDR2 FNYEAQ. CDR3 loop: CASSLRWQAGELFF. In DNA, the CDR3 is TGTGCCAGCAGCTTACGGTGGCAGGCCGGGGAGCTGTTTTTT.

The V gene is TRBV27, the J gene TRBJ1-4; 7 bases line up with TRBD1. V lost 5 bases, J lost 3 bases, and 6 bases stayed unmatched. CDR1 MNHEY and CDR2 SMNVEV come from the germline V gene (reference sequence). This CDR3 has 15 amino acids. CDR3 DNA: TGTGCCAGCAGTGGCAGGGGGGGGCCTAATGAAAAACTGTTTTTT. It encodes CASSGRGGPNEKLFF. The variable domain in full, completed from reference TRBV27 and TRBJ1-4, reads EAQVTQNPRYLITVTGKKLTVTCSQNMNHEYMSWYRQDPGLGLRQIYYSMNVEVTDKGDVPEGYKVSRKEKRNFPLILESPSPNQTSLYFCASSGRGGPNEKLFFGSGTQLSVL.

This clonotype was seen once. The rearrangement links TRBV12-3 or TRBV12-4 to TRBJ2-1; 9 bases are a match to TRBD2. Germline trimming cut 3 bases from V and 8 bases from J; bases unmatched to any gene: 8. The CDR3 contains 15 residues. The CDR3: CASSLLAGVTHEQFF. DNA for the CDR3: TGTGCCAGCAGTTTGTTAGCGGGAGTTACCCATGAGCAGTTCTTC.

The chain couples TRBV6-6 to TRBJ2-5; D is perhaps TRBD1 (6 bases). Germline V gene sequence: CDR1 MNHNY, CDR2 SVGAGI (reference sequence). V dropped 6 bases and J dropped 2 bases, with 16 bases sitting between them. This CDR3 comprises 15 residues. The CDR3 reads CASRSPGQAQETQYF. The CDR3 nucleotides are TGTGCCAGCAGATCCCCGGGACAAGCTCAAGAGACCCAGTACTTC.